These T cell receptor beta chains were read from a single sample in a study of blood T cell repertoires in COVID-19. The table came from immunoSEQ multiplex PCR; TCRdb's copy has only in-frame clones and leaves some out. The data show approximately 140,000 clones, with more than 85% seen just once and around 18% held by the top ten. Specimen: peripheral blood. Receptor source: a man aged 50-60 years with active or convalescent COVID-19. Both conserved end residues are trimmed from each CDR3. The order of the fields is V gene, clone size, J gene, CDR3 protein. Clone size, where shown, is once, few, many, or a class for clones that have expanded.

v_call: TRBV24-1
clone_size: NA
j_call: TRBJ2-5
cdr3_aa: ATSEFDRGSVETQY

v_call: TRBV6-5
clone_size: NA
j_call: TRBJ1-5
cdr3_aa: ASRGQGLWGAQH

v_call: TRBV10-2
clone_size: few
j_call: TRBJ1-5
cdr3_aa: ASRTGNQPQH

v_call: TRBV28
clone_size: NA
j_call: TRBJ2-2
cdr3_aa: ASGLAGEAGELF

v_call: TRBV14
clone_size: NA
j_call: TRBJ2-4
cdr3_aa: ASSQDRGIAKNIQY

v_call: TRBV5-4
clone_size: NA
j_call: TRBJ1-2
cdr3_aa: ASSPEVLGGYT

v_call: TRBV7-2
clone_size: NA
j_call: TRBJ2-5
cdr3_aa: ASSLVGGPSGGMAQY

v_call: TRBV5-5
clone_size: NA
j_call: TRBJ1-5
cdr3_aa: ASSLAGTQNQPQH

v_call: TRBV19
clone_size: NA
j_call: TRBJ1-5
cdr3_aa: ASSLPGRESGQPQH

v_call: TRBV6-5
clone_size: NA
j_call: TRBJ1-2
cdr3_aa: ASADRGLTGGYT

v_call: TRBV6-2/TRBV6-3
clone_size: NA
j_call: TRBJ2-1
cdr3_aa: ASSILAEQF

v_call: TRBV9
clone_size: NA
j_call: TRBJ2-2
cdr3_aa: ASRGLAGGSGELF

v_call: TRBV15
clone_size: NA
j_call: TRBJ1-4
cdr3_aa: ATSRDSGINEKLF

v_call: TRBV7-2
clone_size: NA
j_call: TRBJ2-2
cdr3_aa: ASSPSGDLRTGELF

v_call: TRBV7-2
clone_size: NA
j_call: TRBJ1-2
cdr3_aa: ASSLYYDTANYGYT

v_call: TRBV20-1
clone_size: few
j_call: TRBJ1-1
cdr3_aa: SASVQGYATEAF

v_call: TRBV10-1
clone_size: NA
j_call: TRBJ2-3
cdr3_aa: ASSDRLAGFTDTQY

v_call: TRBV21-1
clone_size: few
j_call: TRBJ1-2
cdr3_aa: ASSNRDRASNYGYT

v_call: TRBV5-1
clone_size: NA
j_call: TRBJ2-5
cdr3_aa: ASSSATSGRAQY

v_call: TRBV6-6
clone_size: NA
j_call: TRBJ2-2
cdr3_aa: ASSYSWGDTGELF

v_call: TRBV19
clone_size: NA
j_call: TRBJ2-7
cdr3_aa: ASRDRGYEQY

v_call: TRBV3-1/TRBV3-2
clone_size: NA
j_call: TRBJ1-2
cdr3_aa: ASSQEIRTGDGYT

v_call: TRBV19
clone_size: NA
j_call: TRBJ1-5
cdr3_aa: ASSQRGGKIYQPQH

v_call: TRBV5-1
clone_size: once
j_call: TRBJ1-2
cdr3_aa: ASSLGTGGAYGYT

v_call: TRBV12-3/TRBV12-4
clone_size: NA
j_call: TRBJ2-5
cdr3_aa: ASRQEYQETQY

v_call: TRBV6-5
clone_size: NA
j_call: TRBJ1-6
cdr3_aa: ATRDSLNSPLH

v_call: TRBV4-1
clone_size: NA
j_call: TRBJ1-1
cdr3_aa: ASRDRDTYTEAF

v_call: TRBV11-2
clone_size: many
j_call: TRBJ1-2
cdr3_aa: ASSLAGSYGYT

v_call: TRBV10-3
clone_size: NA
j_call: TRBJ1-1
cdr3_aa: AIKDSPLSTEAF

v_call: TRBV2
clone_size: NA
j_call: TRBJ1-4
cdr3_aa: ASSMGQGEEKLF

v_call: TRBV19
clone_size: NA
j_call: TRBJ2-1
cdr3_aa: ASSGPDHEQF

v_call: TRBV9
clone_size: once
j_call: TRBJ2-7
cdr3_aa: ASSALANSYEQY

v_call: TRBV9
clone_size: once
j_call: TRBJ2-7
cdr3_aa: ASSPGGGGEQY

v_call: TRBV7-9
clone_size: NA
j_call: TRBJ1-1
cdr3_aa: ASSLRGGGDTEAF

v_call: TRBV19
clone_size: NA
j_call: TRBJ2-1
cdr3_aa: ASSPPGSGYYNEQF

v_call: TRBV9
clone_size: NA
j_call: TRBJ2-7
cdr3_aa: ASSVGGGTYEQY

v_call: TRBV5-1
clone_size: NA
j_call: TRBJ2-2
cdr3_aa: ASSFLTPLNTGELF

v_call: TRBV6-5
clone_size: NA
j_call: TRBJ1-5
cdr3_aa: ASRDTLLNQPQH

v_call: TRBV5-1
clone_size: NA
j_call: TRBJ2-5
cdr3_aa: ASSLGPSGREETQY

v_call: TRBV11-3
clone_size: NA
j_call: TRBJ2-4
cdr3_aa: ASSQNGGVGIQY

v_call: TRBV10-3
clone_size: NA
j_call: TRBJ1-4
cdr3_aa: AISRDTLQANEKLF

v_call: TRBV28
clone_size: NA
j_call: TRBJ1-5
cdr3_aa: ASSLTGNQPQH

v_call: TRBV5-1
clone_size: NA
j_call: TRBJ1-2
cdr3_aa: ASSLAEGGGYT